Following are 27 T cell receptor beta chains from one sample sequenced in a study of OX40 agonist ivuxolimab in advanced cancers. The data were produced by immunoSEQ multiplex PCR, yet TCRdb's version contains in-frame clones alone and is incomplete. In the table there are tens of thousands of clones, under 90% of which are singletons. Sequencing used CD4+ or CD8+ T cells sorted from blood, obtained in a trial of the OX40 agonist ivuxolimab. The origin of the receptors is an adult with an advanced solid tumor such as melanoma, head and neck, liver or kidney cancer.

CDR3: CASWWGGAGYGYTF. In DNA, the CDR3 is TGTGCCAGCTGGTGGGGGGGCGCTGGCTATGGCTACACCTTC. This chain links TRBV2 with TRBJ1-2; the D gene is possibly TRBD1 (6 bases). The germline gives CDR1 SNHLY, CDR2 FYNNEI. This CDR3 spans 14 amino acids. Deletions cut 8 bases from V and 4 bases from J, with 17 bases between.

The chain has TRBV6-5 and TRBJ1-1; TRBD1 is a possible D gene (6 bases). In germline, CDR1 is MNHEY, CDR2 SVGAGI. The CDR3 totals 12 residues. Trimming removed 7 bases from V and 6 bases from J, with 12 bases in between. CDR3 DNA sequence: TGTGCCAGCAAGGGGGGGCGGCCTGAAGCTTTCTTT. Protein: CASKGGRPEAFF.

The J gene is TRBJ1-1, the V gene TRBV4-1; a possible D gene is TRBD1 (5 bases). V lost 0 bases and J lost 4, with 9 bases in between. This CDR3 has 14 amino acids. Germline V CDR1 and CDR2: MGHRA, YSYEKL. CDR3 DNA: TGCGCCAGCAGCCAAGATAACAGGCCCACTGAAGCTTTCTTT. Translating it yields CASSQDNRPTEAFF.

CDR3: CASSWTSGEGNEQFF. CDR3 in DNA: TGTGCCAGCAGCTGGACTAGCGGGGAGGGCAATGAGCAGTTCTTC. The chain uses TRBV7-9 and TRBJ2-1; TRBD2 agrees at 12 bases. Germline CDR1 SEHNR, CDR2 FQNEAQ (reference sequence). J lost 6 bases, V lost 4 bases, and 4 bases had no gene match. The CDR3 has 15 residues.

This sequence joins TRBV19 and TRBJ1-3; no clear D. The CDR3 consists of 17 residues. Germline V gene data show CDR1 as LNHDA and CDR2 as SQIVND (reference sequence). Trimming stripped 2 bases from V and 0 bases from J, with 14 bases between. The CDR3, as DNA: TGTGCCAGTAGTATATCACGGATTACGAGCTCTGGAAACACCATATATTTT. Amino acid sequence: CASSISRITSSGNTIYF.

V usage is TRBV29-1 and J usage is TRBJ2-3; D unresolved. Germline V gene lookup returns CDR1 SQVTM and CDR2 ANQGSEA. This CDR3 is built from 13 residues. The ends were cut back, 3 bases at V and 3 bases at J, with 10 bases in the middle. CDR3 DNA sequence: TGCAGCGTTGAGAACGAGAAGACAGATACGCAGTATTTT. Protein product: CSVENEKTDTQYF.

Regarding this clone: This sample also contains other DNA sequences that code for the same CDR3. The rearrangement joins TRBV7-2 to TRBJ2-3; D might be TRBD1 or TRBD2, each matching 5 bases. This CDR3 is 15 amino acids long. Trimming pared 1 base from V and 3 bases from J, leaving 11 bases between. The germline gives CDR1 SGHTA, CDR2 FQGNSA. DNA for the CDR3: TGTGCCAGCAGCTTAGGTAGGGGCGGGACAGATACGCAGTATTTT. It translates to CASSLGRGGTDTQYF.

The chain recombines TRBV7-9 with TRBJ2-5; 9 nucleotides align to TRBD2. Germline CDR1 and CDR2: SEHNR and FQNEAQ (reference sequence). The CDR3 covers 17 residues. V lost 5 bases, J lost 0 bases, and 10 bases stayed unmatched. This CDR3 reads CASSRMRLAEYQETQYF. CDR3 nucleotide sequence: TGTGCCAGCAGCCGAATGCGACTAGCGGAGTACCAAGAGACCCAGTACTTC.

V usage is TRBV7-9 and J usage is TRBJ1-3; a weak D match, TRBD1 (5 bases). Germline values: CDR1 SEHNR, CDR2 FQNEAQ (reference sequence). This CDR3 contains 15 residues. Trimming cost V 5 bases and J 2 bases, with 13 bases left between them. Here the CDR3 reads CASSRGPGPGNTIYF. In nucleotides, the CDR3 is TGTGCCAGCAGCCGCGGGCCGGGGCCTGGAAACACCATATATTTT.

The rearrangement links TRBV28 to TRBJ2-7, with D possibly being TRBD1 or TRBD2 (5 bases each). Looked up from germline, CDR1 is MDHEN and CDR2 is SYDVKM. The V gene lost 2 bases and the J gene lost 2 bases, with 16 bases spanning the gap. This CDR3 is 16 amino acids long. CDR3 DNA: TGTGCCAGCAGTTTACGGGGTGTGGCCAGGGCCTACGAGCAGTACTTC. Protein sequence: CASSLRGVARAYEQYF.

The chain employs TRBV6-5 and TRBJ1-2; D is uncertain. V lost 6 bases and J 8 bases, leaving 13 bases between the germline ends. The CDR3 totals 12 residues. Germline assignment: CDR1 MNHEY and CDR2 SVGAGI. CDR3 amino acids: CASSRVPEGYTF. DNA of the CDR3: TGTGCCAGCAGCCGAGTCCCAGAAGGCTACACCTTC.

This chain joins TRBV5-4 and TRBJ1-5; D uncertain. The V end was cut by 5 bases, the J end by 2 bases, with 14 bases between. This CDR3 is 15 amino acids long. Looked up from germline, CDR1 is SGHNT and CDR2 is YYREEE (reference sequence). The CDR3 spells CASSPTPGGNQPQHF. Written as DNA, the CDR3 is TGTGCCAGCAGTCCCACCCCCGGGGGCAATCAGCCCCAGCATTTT.

CDR3 protein: CASSLTNAYEQYF. CDR3 nucleotides: TGTGCCAGCAGCTTAACGAACGCCTACGAGCAGTACTTC. This chain links TRBV7-2 with TRBJ2-7; D ambiguous. The CDR3 is 13 residues long. Germline CDR1 is SGHTA and CDR2 is FQGNSA. Trimming pared 2 bases from V and 2 bases from J, leaving 7 bases between.

Details on this clone: One junction end disagrees with the germline gene, perhaps due to a read error. The chain joins TRBV11-3 to TRBJ2-7, with D possibly TRBD1 on 6 matching bases. Germline V gene lookup returns CDR1 SGHNT and CDR2 YENEEA. The CDR3 consists of 13 residues. CDR3 coding DNA: TGTGCCAGCAGCTTAGGGACGATGGACAGAGCGCACTTC. Translated: CASSLGTMDRAHF.

This chain uses TRBV2 with TRBJ1-1; unclear D gene. Germline CDR1 is SNHLY and CDR2 is FYNNEI. V was pared by 6 bases and J by 6 bases, with 8 bases between. The CDR3 is 11 residues long. DNA for the CDR3: TGTGCCAGCAGCGTCTACGCTGAAGCTTTCTTT. Its protein product is CASSVYAEAFF.

The chain recombines TRBV25-1 with TRBJ2-3; D is unresolved. This CDR3 is built from 13 residues. Trimming stripped 1 base from V and 6 bases from J, with 8 bases between. Germline values: CDR1 MGHDK, CDR2 SYGVNS. The DNA for the CDR3 is TGTGCCAGCAGTGAATCGGGTTTCGATACGCAGTATTTT. Protein sequence: CASSESGFDTQYF.

The chain couples TRBV28 to TRBJ1-2; 7 nucleotides agree with TRBD1. V trimming: 9 bases; J trimming: 8 bases; junction bases outside the gene matches: 15. This CDR3 has 14 residues. The germline V gene has CDR1 MDHEN and CDR2 SYDVKM. CDR3 coding DNA: TGTGCCAGTCGATGGGACAGCCTAAACGGGGGCTACACCTTC. Translating it yields CASRWDSLNGGYTF.

The V gene is TRBV7-9, the J gene TRBJ1-2; D uncertain. CDR1 and CDR2 (germline): SEHNR, FQNEAQ (reference sequence). V lost 4 bases and J 5 bases, leaving 14 bases between the germline ends. The CDR3 is 14 residues long. CDR3 nucleotide sequence: TGTGCCAGCAGCTCCCCCGTTTATGGATATGGCTACACCTTC. Amino acid sequence: CASSSPVYGYGYTF.

This sequence joins TRBV7-2 and TRBJ2-1; D could derive from TRBD1 or TRBD2 (5 bases each). Germline V gives CDR1 SGHTA, CDR2 FQGNSA. The CDR3 runs to 12 residues. Trimming left V 5 bases short and J 12 bases short, with 14 bases between. The CDR3 loop reads CASSPGLRGQFF. Written as DNA, the CDR3 is TGTGCCAGCAGCCCCGGACTTAGGGGGCAGTTCTTC.

The chain recombines TRBV5-5 with TRBJ1-1, with TRBD1 as a possible D gene (5 bases). Looked up from germline, CDR1 is SGHKS and CDR2 is YYEKEE (reference sequence). Trimming shortened V by 0 bases and J by 1 base, and 13 bases separated the two germline ends. The CDR3 length is 16 residues. The CDR3 loop reads CASSLEEAGRNTEAFF. CDR3 nucleotide sequence: TGTGCCAGCAGCTTGGAGGAAGCAGGGCGGAACACTGAAGCTTTCTTT. The complete variable domain, with remaining parts taken from reference TRBV5-5 and TRBJ1-1, reads DAGVTQSPTHLIKTRGQQVTLRCSPISGHKSVSWYQQVLGQGPQFIFQYYEKEERGRGNFPDRFSARQFPNYSSELNVNALLLGDSALYLCASSLEEAGRNTEAFFGQGTRLTVV.

Points on this clone: Additional DNA sequences in this sample encode the identical CDR3. The J gene is TRBJ2-7, the V gene TRBV19; the D call may be TRBD1 or TRBD2 (6 bases each). The germline V and J ends were trimmed by 3 bases and 8 bases, with 11 bases remaining between them. This CDR3 has 12 amino acids. Germline values: CDR1 LNHDA, CDR2 SQIVND (reference sequence). CDR3 region: CASSMEGGQQYF. The CDR3 nucleotides are TGTGCCAGTAGTATGGAGGGGGGTCAGCAGTACTTC.

This clone was observed a few times. Here the CDR3 reads CASSPYDGASEYYNEQFF. In nucleotides, the CDR3 is TGCGCCAGCAGCCCCTATGACGGGGCTAGCGAGTACTACAATGAGCAGTTCTTC. The genes are TRBV4-3 and TRBJ2-1; TRBD2 is a possible D gene (6 bases). Trimming removed 4 bases from V and 3 bases from J, with 22 bases in between. Per the germline V gene, CDR1 is LGHNA and CDR2 is YSLEER. This CDR3 is 18 amino acids long.

V usage is TRBV28 and J usage is TRBJ1-6; 7 bases are a match to TRBD1. The ends lost 6 bases at V and 10 bases at J; junction bases unmatched: 9. Germline CDR1 reads MDHEN; CDR2 reads SYDVKM. The CDR3 loop spans 14 amino acids. The CDR3 region has the DNA TGTGCCAGCAGATTACAGGGGAGGGGGTCACCCCTCCACTTT. It translates to CASRLQGRGSPLHF.

This clone has only one observation. This chain uses TRBV7-2 with TRBJ2-3; no reliable D call. This CDR3 comprises 16 residues. Between the trimmed V and J ends, which lost 1 base and 3 bases, there was a span of 14 bases. Germline-derived CDR1 and CDR2 are SGHTA and FQGNSA. The CDR3 region is CASSLVMLGPTDTQYF. In DNA form, the CDR3 reads TGTGCCAGCAGCTTAGTTATGCTAGGACCAACAGATACGCAGTATTTT.

As concerns this clone: Just one base apart from a much larger clone, this may be a read error. This chain uses TRBV5-6 with TRBJ2-7, with D hard to call. Per germline, CDR1 SGHDT and CDR2 YYEEEE. V was cut by 0 bases and J by 2 bases, with 3 bases left in between. CDR3 length: 12 residues. The CDR3 reads CASSLGTYEQYF. In nucleotides, the CDR3 is TGTGCCAGCAGCTTGGGGACCTACGAGCAGTACTTC.

V usage is TRBV19 and J usage is TRBJ1-1; D uncertain. The germline V and J ends were trimmed by 7 bases and 5 bases, with 23 bases remaining between them. The CDR3 has 16 residues. Per the germline V gene, CDR1 is LNHDA and CDR2 is SQIVND (reference sequence). The CDR3 DNA reads TGTGCCAGTACCACCTCTTGGAGGGAAAGAAAGACTGAAGCTTTCTTT. As protein: CASTTSWRERKTEAFF.

The chain joins TRBV18 to TRBJ1-1, with 9 bases that match TRBD1. V dropped 1 base and J dropped 6; count of bases not matched to a gene: 3. Germline values: CDR1 KGHSH, CDR2 LQKENI. The CDR3 loop spans 14 amino acids. The DNA of the CDR3 is TGTGCCAGCTCACCACTACAGGGGGCATCTGAAGCTTTCTTT. Residues: CASSPLQGASEAFF.